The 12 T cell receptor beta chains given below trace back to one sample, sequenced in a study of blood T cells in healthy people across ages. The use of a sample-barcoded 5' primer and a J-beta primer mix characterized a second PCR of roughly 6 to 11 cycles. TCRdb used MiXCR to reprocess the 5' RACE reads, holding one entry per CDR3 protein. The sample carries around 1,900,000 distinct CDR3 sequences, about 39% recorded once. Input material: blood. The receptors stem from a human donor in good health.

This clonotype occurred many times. CDR3 sequence reads: CASSRSYIQYF. As DNA, the CDR3 is TGTGCCAGCTCACGATCGTACATTCAGTACTTC. The V and J genes are TRBV12-3 or TRBV12-4 and TRBJ2-4; no reliable D call. Between the trimmed V and J ends, which lost 8 bases and 8 bases, there was a span of 10 bases. The CDR3 is made up of 11 amino acids.

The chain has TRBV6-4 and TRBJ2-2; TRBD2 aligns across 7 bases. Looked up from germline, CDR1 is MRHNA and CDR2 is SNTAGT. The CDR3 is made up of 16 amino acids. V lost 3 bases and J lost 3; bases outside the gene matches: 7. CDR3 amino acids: CASSDFERGDTGELFF. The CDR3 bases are TGTGCCAGCAGTGATTTTGAACGGGGGGACACCGGGGAGCTGTTTTTT.

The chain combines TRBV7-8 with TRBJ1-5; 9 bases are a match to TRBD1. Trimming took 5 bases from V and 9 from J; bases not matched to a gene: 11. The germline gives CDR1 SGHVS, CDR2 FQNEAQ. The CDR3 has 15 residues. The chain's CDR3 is CASSGRQGEAGPQHF. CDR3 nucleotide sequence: TGTGCCAGCAGCGGAAGACAGGGGGAGGCTGGGCCCCAGCATTTT. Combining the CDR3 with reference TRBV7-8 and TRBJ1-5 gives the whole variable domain GAGVSQSPRYKVAKRGQDVALRCDPISGHVSLFWYQQALGQGPEFLTYFQNEAQLDKSGLPSDRFFAERPEGSVSTLKIQRTQQEDSAVYLCASSGRQGEAGPQHFGDGTRLSIL.

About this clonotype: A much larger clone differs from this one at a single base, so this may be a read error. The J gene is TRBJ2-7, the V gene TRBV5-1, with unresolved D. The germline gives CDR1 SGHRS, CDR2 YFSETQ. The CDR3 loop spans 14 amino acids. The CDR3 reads CARSLETLSYEQYF. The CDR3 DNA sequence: TGCGCCCGCAGCTTGGAGACACTCTCCTACGAGCAGTACTTC.

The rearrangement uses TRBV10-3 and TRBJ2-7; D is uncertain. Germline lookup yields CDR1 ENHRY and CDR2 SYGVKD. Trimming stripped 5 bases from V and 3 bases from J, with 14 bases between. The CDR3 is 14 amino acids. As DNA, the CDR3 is TGTGCCATCAGTCCCTCAGGTGACGGCTACGAGCAGTACTTC. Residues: CAISPSGDGYEQYF.

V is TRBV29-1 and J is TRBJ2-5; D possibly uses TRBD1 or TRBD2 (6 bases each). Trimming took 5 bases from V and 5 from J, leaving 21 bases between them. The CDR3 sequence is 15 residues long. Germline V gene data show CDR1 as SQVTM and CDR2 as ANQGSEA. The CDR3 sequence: CSVQEGGLLRETQYF. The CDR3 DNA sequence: TGCAGCGTTCAGGAAGGGGGACTCCTTCGGGAGACCCAGTACTTC.

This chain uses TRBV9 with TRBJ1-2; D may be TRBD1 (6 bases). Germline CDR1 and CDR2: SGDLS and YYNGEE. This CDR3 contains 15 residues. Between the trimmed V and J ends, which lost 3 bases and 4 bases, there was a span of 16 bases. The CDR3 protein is CASSGHRDFGYGYTF. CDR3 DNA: TGTGCCAGCAGCGGACACAGGGACTTCGGCTATGGCTACACCTTC.

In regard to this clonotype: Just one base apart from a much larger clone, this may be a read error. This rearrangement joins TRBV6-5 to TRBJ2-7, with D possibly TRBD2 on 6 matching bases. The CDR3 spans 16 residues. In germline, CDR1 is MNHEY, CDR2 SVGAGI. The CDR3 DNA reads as TGTGCCGGCAGGCCTTGGGAGGCAGCCAGCTCCTACGAGCAGTACTTC. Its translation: CAGRPWEAASSYEQYF.

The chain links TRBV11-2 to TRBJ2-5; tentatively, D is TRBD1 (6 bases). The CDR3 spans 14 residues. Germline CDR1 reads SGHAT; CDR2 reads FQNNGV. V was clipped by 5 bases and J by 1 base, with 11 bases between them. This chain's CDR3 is CASSVNRVQETQYF. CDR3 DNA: TGTGCCAGCAGCGTAAACAGGGTCCAAGAGACCCAGTACTTC. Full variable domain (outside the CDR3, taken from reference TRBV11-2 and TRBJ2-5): EAGVAQSPRYKIIEKRQSVAFWCNPISGHATLYWYQQILGQGPKLLIQFQNNGVVDDSQLPKDRFSAERLKGVDSTLKIQPAKLEDSAVYLCASSVNRVQETQYFGPGTRLLVL.

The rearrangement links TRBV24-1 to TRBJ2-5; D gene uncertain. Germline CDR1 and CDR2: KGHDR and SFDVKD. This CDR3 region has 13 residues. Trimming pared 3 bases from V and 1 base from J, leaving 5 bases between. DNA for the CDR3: TGTGCCACCAGTGATGGGCCCCAAGAGACCCAGTACTTC. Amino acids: CATSDGPQETQYF.

CDR3 in amino acids: CASSPRQGARGGYTF. The CDR3, as DNA: TGTGCCAGCTCACCGCGACAGGGGGCGAGAGGTGGCTACACCTTC. The chain joins TRBV18 to TRBJ1-2, with 10 nucleotides matching TRBD1. The germline V gene encodes CDR1 KGHSH and CDR2 LQKENI. The CDR3 has 15 residues. Unmatched junction bases numbered 8, after V lost 3 bases and J lost 7 bases.

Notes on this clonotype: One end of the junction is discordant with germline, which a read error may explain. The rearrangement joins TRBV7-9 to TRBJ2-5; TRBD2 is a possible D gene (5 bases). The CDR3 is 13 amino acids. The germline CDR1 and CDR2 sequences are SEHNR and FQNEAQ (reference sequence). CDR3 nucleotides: TGTGCCAACAGCTCCCAGCGGCAAGAGACCCAGTACTTC. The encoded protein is CANSSQRQETQYF. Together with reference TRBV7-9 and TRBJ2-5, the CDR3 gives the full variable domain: DTGVSQNPRHKITKRGQNVTFRCDPISEHNRLYWYRQTLGQGPEFLTYFQNEAQLEKSRLLSDRFSAERPKGSFSTLEIQRTEQGDSAMYLCANSSQRQETQYFGPGTRLLVL.